A selection of T cell receptor beta chains follows, all from one sample in a study of radiation and T cells in renal cell carcinoma. Measured with immunoSEQ multiplex PCR; TCRdb has only the in-frame clones, and not every one. This sample yields roughly 120,000 clones, of which 81% are seen a single time; 1.5% to 2% belongs to the top ten. The specimen comprised blood, sampled from a patient whose treatment included radiotherapy and nephrectomy. These TCRs come from a woman in her sixties or seventies with renal cell carcinoma. Each CDR3 is given with its conserved first and last residue. The D gene is left open where the match is weak. Clone size is shown for a subset of rows, as once, few, many or a class of expanded clone.

abundance: once
j_gene: TRBJ1-5
d_gene: NA
v_gene: TRBV18
CDR3nt: TGTGCCAGCTCACCCGGGAGCAATCAGCCCCAGCATTTT
CDR3aa: CASSPGSNQPQHF

abundance: NA
j_gene: TRBJ1-5
d_gene: NA
v_gene: TRBV19
CDR3nt: TGTGCCAGTAGTAGGAGCCAGGGGAATCAGCCCCAGCATTTT
CDR3aa: CASSRSQGNQPQHF

abundance: NA
j_gene: TRBJ1-2
d_gene: TRBD1
v_gene: TRBV6-5
CDR3nt: TGTGCCAGCAGAGGGACAGACGCTAACTATGGCTACACCTTC
CDR3aa: CASRGTDANYGYTF

abundance: NA
j_gene: TRBJ1-5
d_gene: TRBD1
v_gene: TRBV6-1
CDR3nt: TGTGCCAGCAAGACAGGGATAGTGCGCAATCAGCCCCAGCATTTT
CDR3aa: CASKTGIVRNQPQHF

abundance: NA
j_gene: TRBJ1-6
d_gene: TRBD1
v_gene: TRBV30
CDR3nt: TGTGCCTGGAGTACGGACAGGTCACCCTATAATTCACCCCTCCACTTT
CDR3aa: CAWSTDRSPYNSPLHF

abundance: NA
j_gene: TRBJ2-2
d_gene: NA
v_gene: TRBV11-2
CDR3nt: TGTGCCAGCAGCTTAGAAGGGGTTACCGGGGAGCTGTTTTTT
CDR3aa: CASSLEGVTGELFF

abundance: NA
j_gene: TRBJ2-7
d_gene: NA
v_gene: TRBV7-2
CDR3nt: TGTGCCAGCAGCTTAATTCCCTACGAGCAGTACTTC
CDR3aa: CASSLIPYEQYF

abundance: NA
j_gene: TRBJ2-6
d_gene: NA
v_gene: TRBV6-5
CDR3nt: TGTGCCAGCAATAGGGTCTCTGGGGCCAACGTCCTGACTTTC
CDR3aa: CASNRVSGANVLTF

abundance: NA
j_gene: TRBJ2-5
d_gene: NA
v_gene: TRBV10-3
CDR3nt: TGTGCCATCAGCACGGGGAAACAAGAGACCCAGTACTTC
CDR3aa: CAISTGKQETQYF

abundance: NA
j_gene: TRBJ2-3
d_gene: TRBD1
v_gene: TRBV9
CDR3nt: TGTGCCAGCAGCGGCCGACAGGGTTCCAACACAGATACGCAGTATTTT
CDR3aa: CASSGRQGSNTDTQYF

abundance: NA
j_gene: TRBJ2-7
d_gene: TRBD2
v_gene: TRBV19
CDR3nt: TGTGCCAGTAGTCCGCCGGGACTAGTAAGGGCCTCGGGGGAGCAGTACTTC
CDR3aa: CASSPPGLVRASGEQYF

abundance: NA
j_gene: TRBJ1-5
d_gene: TRBD1
v_gene: TRBV6-1
CDR3nt: TGTGCCAGCAGTGACAGGGGACAGGCCAATCAGCCCCAGCATTTT
CDR3aa: CASSDRGQANQPQHF

abundance: NA
j_gene: TRBJ1-2
d_gene: NA
v_gene: TRBV15
CDR3nt: TGTGCCACCAGCCTATTCGACAACTATGGCTACACCTTC
CDR3aa: CATSLFDNYGYTF

abundance: many
j_gene: TRBJ1-1
d_gene: NA
v_gene: TRBV28
CDR3nt: TGTGCCAGCAGCCCTAGGGTGAACACTGAAGCTTTCTTT
CDR3aa: CASSPRVNTEAFF

abundance: NA
j_gene: TRBJ1-4
d_gene: NA
v_gene: TRBV6-5
CDR3nt: TGTGCCAGCAAACGGGGATCAACTAATGAAAAACTGTTTTTT
CDR3aa: CASKRGSTNEKLFF

abundance: NA
j_gene: TRBJ1-1
d_gene: NA
v_gene: TRBV6-5
CDR3nt: TGTGCCAGCAGGCGTCCGGGAACGATGAACACTGAAGCTTTCTTT
CDR3aa: CASRRPGTMNTEAFF

abundance: NA
j_gene: TRBJ1-2
d_gene: TRBD1
v_gene: TRBV27
CDR3nt: TGTGCCAGCAGTTCATCATTTTGGACAGGCCCCCGGAACTATGGCTACACCTTC
CDR3aa: CASSSSFWTGPRNYGYTF

abundance: NA
j_gene: TRBJ2-5
d_gene: TRBD2
v_gene: TRBV11-2
CDR3nt: TGTGCCAGCAGCTTAGCGCTAGCGGGGGGCCAAGAGACCCAGTACTTC
CDR3aa: CASSLALAGGQETQYF

abundance: NA
j_gene: TRBJ1-4
d_gene: NA
v_gene: TRBV19
CDR3nt: TGTGCCAGTAGTATAGACGGGGCAACTAATGAAAAACTGTTTTTT
CDR3aa: CASSIDGATNEKLFF

abundance: NA
j_gene: TRBJ2-7
d_gene: NA
v_gene: TRBV28
CDR3nt: TGTGCCAGCAGTTTAGACGTGACCCCTTCCTACGAGCAGTACTTC
CDR3aa: CASSLDVTPSYEQYF

abundance: NA
j_gene: TRBJ2-5
d_gene: TRBD2
v_gene: TRBV19
CDR3nt: TGTGCCAGTAGTATTGGGGGGGAGGACCAAGAGACCCAGTACTTC
CDR3aa: CASSIGGEDQETQYF

abundance: NA
j_gene: TRBJ1-3
d_gene: NA
v_gene: TRBV7-2
CDR3nt: TGTGCCAGCAGTCAAAAGGTCCCGAGCTCTGGAAACACCATATATTTT
CDR3aa: CASSQKVPSSGNTIYF

abundance: NA
j_gene: TRBJ1-3
d_gene: NA
v_gene: TRBV4-1
CDR3nt: TGCGCCAGCAGCCAAGAGGCTTCTGGAAACACCATATATTTT
CDR3aa: CASSQEASGNTIYF

abundance: NA
j_gene: TRBJ2-1
d_gene: NA
v_gene: TRBV28
CDR3nt: TGTGCCAGCAGTCCGGAGGGCGGGACCAATCAGTTCTTC
CDR3aa: CASSPEGGTNQFF

abundance: once
j_gene: TRBJ2-1
d_gene: TRBD2
v_gene: TRBV7-9
CDR3nt: TGTGCCAGCAGCCAGAATAGCGGGAGTACCCACAATGAGCAGTTCTTC
CDR3aa: CASSQNSGSTHNEQFF

abundance: NA
j_gene: TRBJ2-3
d_gene: NA
v_gene: TRBV9
CDR3nt: TGTGCCAGCAGCCCCCTGGGAGGAGATACGCAGTATTTT
CDR3aa: CASSPLGGDTQYF

abundance: NA
j_gene: TRBJ2-3
d_gene: NA
v_gene: TRBV6-4
CDR3nt: TGTGCCAGCAGATCATCTCAACAGGGACACCTCACAGATACGCAGTATTTT
CDR3aa: CASRSSQQGHLTDTQYF

abundance: once
j_gene: TRBJ1-1
d_gene: NA
v_gene: TRBV9
CDR3nt: TGTGCCAGCAGCGTAGCTACGTGGCAGCCGAACACTGAAGCTTTCTTT
CDR3aa: CASSVATWQPNTEAFF

abundance: NA
j_gene: TRBJ1-4
d_gene: NA
v_gene: TRBV6-1
CDR3nt: TGTGCCAGCAGTGGGCAATATAATGAAAAACTGTTTTTT
CDR3aa: CASSGQYNEKLFF

abundance: NA
j_gene: TRBJ2-3
d_gene: TRBD2
v_gene: TRBV6-6
CDR3nt: TGTGCCAGCAGTTATTCTAGCGGGGGGCCATTAGATACGCAGTATTTT
CDR3aa: CASSYSSGGPLDTQYF

abundance: NA
j_gene: TRBJ1-1
d_gene: NA
v_gene: TRBV2
CDR3nt: TGTGCCAGCAGTGAAGGGGCCTTTGACGAAGCTTTCTTT
CDR3aa: CASSEGAFDEAFF

abundance: NA
j_gene: TRBJ1-6
d_gene: NA
v_gene: TRBV6-5
CDR3nt: TGTGCCAGCAGTTACGCCGGGAATTGGGGTTCACCCCTCCACTTT
CDR3aa: CASSYAGNWGSPLHF

abundance: NA
j_gene: TRBJ2-1
d_gene: NA
v_gene: TRBV20-1
CDR3nt: TGCAGTGCTGGGCCCGGGGCTTTGGTCTTC
CDR3aa: CSAGPGALVF

abundance: NA
j_gene: TRBJ1-2
d_gene: NA
v_gene: TRBV6-1
CDR3nt: TGTGCCAGCAGGACGGACCGCGGGGACGGCTACACCTTC
CDR3aa: CASRTDRGDGYTF

abundance: NA
j_gene: TRBJ2-3
d_gene: TRBD2
v_gene: TRBV7-6
CDR3nt: TGTGCCAGCAGCTTATTAGCGGGAGACGGCACAGATACGCAGTATTTT
CDR3aa: CASSLLAGDGTDTQYF

abundance: NA
j_gene: TRBJ1-4
d_gene: TRBD1
v_gene: TRBV2
CDR3nt: TGTGCCAGCAGCGTACAGGGGGCGGGTGAAAAACTGTTTTTT
CDR3aa: CASSVQGAGEKLFF

abundance: NA
j_gene: TRBJ1-6
d_gene: NA
v_gene: TRBV5-1
CDR3nt: TGCGCCAGCAGCTTGGGGTATTCACCCCTCCACTTT
CDR3aa: CASSLGYSPLHF

abundance: NA
j_gene: TRBJ2-7
d_gene: NA
v_gene: TRBV28
CDR3nt: TGTGCCAGCAGATTTCGAGGGACCTACGAGCAGTACTTC
CDR3aa: CASRFRGTYEQYF

abundance: NA
j_gene: TRBJ2-3
d_gene: NA
v_gene: TRBV6-1
CDR3nt: TGTGCCAGCTTCGGTCGCAAGGTGATTGATACGCAGTATTTT
CDR3aa: CASFGRKVIDTQYF

abundance: NA
j_gene: TRBJ1-2
d_gene: NA
v_gene: TRBV7-9
CDR3nt: TGTGCCAGCAGCTTAGGGCAGGGAGGATCTCCCCAGGGCTACACCTTC
CDR3aa: CASSLGQGGSPQGYTF

abundance: NA
j_gene: TRBJ1-1
d_gene: NA
v_gene: TRBV9
CDR3nt: TGTGCCAGCAGCCCCCGGGACATCAACACTGAAGCTTTCTTT
CDR3aa: CASSPRDINTEAFF

abundance: few
j_gene: TRBJ2-7
d_gene: TRBD1
v_gene: TRBV7-9
CDR3nt: TGTGCCAGCAGCCCAGGGGACAGCTACGAGCAGTACTTC
CDR3aa: CASSPGDSYEQYF

abundance: NA
j_gene: TRBJ1-1
d_gene: NA
v_gene: TRBV7-6
CDR3nt: TGTGCCAGCAGTCCGTTCGAGGACACTGAAGCTTTCTTT
CDR3aa: CASSPFEDTEAFF

abundance: NA
j_gene: TRBJ2-3
d_gene: NA
v_gene: TRBV11-2
CDR3nt: TGTGCCAGCAGCTTCTGGGACAACACAGATACGCAGTATTTT
CDR3aa: CASSFWDNTDTQYF

abundance: NA
j_gene: TRBJ1-2
d_gene: TRBD1
v_gene: TRBV29-1
CDR3nt: TGCAGCGTTGGCCCCGACAGGGCGGGTAACGGCTACACCTTC
CDR3aa: CSVGPDRAGNGYTF

abundance: NA
j_gene: TRBJ1-1
d_gene: NA
v_gene: TRBV9
CDR3nt: TGTGCCAGCAGCGCTACAGGGAACACTGAAGCTTTCTTT
CDR3aa: CASSATGNTEAFF

abundance: NA
j_gene: TRBJ2-3
d_gene: TRBD2
v_gene: TRBV11-1
CDR3nt: TGTGCCAGCAGCCTCCTAGCGGGAGGGCCAGTTACGCAGTATTTT
CDR3aa: CASSLLAGGPVTQYF

abundance: NA
j_gene: TRBJ1-4
d_gene: TRBD1
v_gene: TRBV5-1
CDR3nt: TGCGCCAGCAGCTCAGGGACAGGGGGAGATGAAAAACTGTTTTTT
CDR3aa: CASSSGTGGDEKLFF

abundance: NA
j_gene: TRBJ1-5
d_gene: NA
v_gene: TRBV19
CDR3nt: TGTGCCAGTACACAGGGACGGTCGCTAAGTTATAGCAATCAGCCCCAGCATTTT
CDR3aa: CASTQGRSLSYSNQPQHF

abundance: NA
j_gene: TRBJ2-3
d_gene: TRBD1
v_gene: TRBV9
CDR3nt: TGTGCCAGCGCGTTGGGGGACAGTTCCACGACAGATACGCAGTATTTT
CDR3aa: CASALGDSSTTDTQYF